This T cell receptor beta chain was found in a study of shared clonotypes between healthy human individuals. TCRdb's table, derived via immunoSEQ multiplex PCR, lists solely in-frame clones and lacks some. The table has fewer than 1.8 million clones, about 98.5% seen once; the top ten hold roughly 0.36%. Sequencing input: naive CD4+ T cells sorted from blood. Subset here: CD45RA+ positively selected. The receptor comes from a man under 40 in good health.

The CDR3 DNA follows: TGTGCCTGGAGTCTTGGGCGAAACGAGCAGTACTTC. This gives the protein CAWSLGRNEQYF. The chain joins TRBV30 to TRBJ2-7; no clear D. The CDR3 is 12 amino acids. Germline CDR1 reads GTSNPN; CDR2 reads SVGIG (reference sequence). V gave up 2 bases and J gave up 5 bases, with 10 bases separating them.